This TCR beta chain was documented in a study of T cell responses to AZD1222 COVID-19 vaccine. Data came from immunoSEQ multiplex PCR; TCRdb stores just in-frame clones and leaves some out. Of fewer than 200,000 clones in the sample, more than 80% were seen once. V lost 1 base and J lost 8; bases outside the gene matches: 2. The germline V gene encodes CDR1 SNHLY and CDR2 FYNNEI. CDR3 length: 14 residues. Details on this clone: The antigen is unknown. Other DNA sequences in this specimen translate into the identical CDR3.

The study, taken as a whole, reports: The sample set comprised mostly white British donors with more females, and clonal diversity was possibly underestimated.

The source is an adult in good health. Source: peripheral blood, taken on day 0 of AZD1222 vaccination. The chain carries TRBV2 and TRBJ1-4, with 9 bases that match TRBD1. The CDR3 is CASSEGTGDEKLFF. The CDR3 DNA follows: TGTGCCAGCAGTGAAGGGACAGGGGACGAAAAACTGTTTTTT.